The 9 T cell receptor beta chains listed next were all sequenced from one sample in a study of blood T cell repertoires in COVID-19. Profiling relied on immunoSEQ multiplex PCR, and the TCRdb table lists in-frame clones only, not all of them. The table has about 240,000 clones, roughly 90% seen once. The sequenced material came from PBMCs or T cells enriched from blood (not recorded which). The receptors derive from a woman in her 30s who had recovered from COVID-19.

The rearrangement links TRBV7-3 to TRBJ2-1; a weak D match, TRBD1 (5 bases). This CDR3 has 17 amino acids. Germline CDR1 SGHTA, CDR2 FQGTGA. Deletions cut 1 base from V and 0 bases from J, with 13 bases between. The chain's CDR3 is CASSLMGRTSSYNEQFF. In DNA form, the CDR3 reads TGTGCCAGCAGCTTAATGGGGCGGACGAGCTCCTACAATGAGCAGTTCTTC.

This chain uses TRBV28 with TRBJ2-7; TRBD2 agrees at 11 bases. The germline V gene has CDR1 MDHEN and CDR2 SYDVKM. The CDR3 extends over 16 amino acids. The V gene end was trimmed by 7 bases and the J gene end by 6 bases; junction bases not matched to a gene: 14. DNA of the CDR3: TGTGCCAGCATCCTTAGTCTAGCGGGAGGAGCAAGCGAGCAGTACTTC. It yields the protein CASILSLAGGASEQYF.

The chain recombines TRBV12-3 or TRBV12-4 with TRBJ1-5, with 7 bases lining up with TRBD1. The CDR3 runs to 13 residues. The ends lost 7 bases at V and 6 bases at J; junction bases unmatched: 6. CDR3 sequence: CASTRDSLQPQHF. The CDR3 DNA is TGTGCCAGCACCCGGGACAGTCTTCAGCCCCAGCATTTT.

The chain employs TRBV5-5 and TRBJ1-4; 12 nucleotides align to TRBD1. J lost 8 bases, V lost 3 bases, and 2 bases had no gene match. The length of the CDR3 is 14 residues. Per the germline V gene, CDR1 is SGHKS and CDR2 is YYEKEE (reference sequence). The CDR3 here is CASSSGTGGEKLFF. Here the CDR3 DNA reads TGTGCCAGCAGCTCCGGGACAGGGGGCGAAAAACTGTTTTTT.

CDR3 sequence reads: CASSEGGSINTGELFF. In DNA form, the CDR3 reads TGTGCCAGCAGTGAAGGAGGCTCGATCAACACCGGGGAGCTGTTTTTT. This rearrangement joins TRBV2 to TRBJ2-2, with D hard to call. The CDR3 totals 16 residues. CDR1 and CDR2 from the germline V gene are SNHLY and FYNNEI. V lost 1 base and J lost 2, with 11 bases in between.

On this clone: Germline is not matched at one junction end, which may reflect a read error. The chain uses TRBV4-1 and TRBJ1-1, with a tentative D call TRBD1 (5 bases). Germline CDR1 and CDR2: MGHRA and YSYEKL. This CDR3 comprises 15 residues. The CDR3 region is CASSLGGTATLPLNF. The CDR3 DNA sequence: TGCGCCAGCAGCCTGGGCGGGACGGCGACGTTACCCCTAAACTTT.

This chain uses TRBV4-1 with TRBJ1-4, with D maybe TRBD1 (6 bases). The CDR3 consists of 16 residues. Deletions cut 4 bases from V and 0 bases from J, with 12 bases between. Germline V lookup: CDR1 MGHRA, CDR2 YSYEKL. CDR3 DNA sequence: TGCGCCAGCAGCCCGGGGGGCAGAGCAACTAATGAAAAACTGTTTTTT. Translation: CASSPGGRATNEKLFF.

The CDR3 protein is CASSYHDSGTGELFF. The DNA for the CDR3 is TGTGCCAGCAGTTACCACGACTCCGGGACCGGGGAGCTGTTTTTT. The V call is TRBV6-2 or TRBV6-3, the J call TRBJ2-2; D unclear. V was pared by 2 bases and J by 5 bases, with 12 bases between. Germline V gene lookup returns CDR1 MNHEY and CDR2 SVGEGT. The CDR3 covers 15 residues.

V gene TRBV4-1 combines with J gene TRBJ2-3; D perhaps matches TRBD1 (6 bases). CDR3 length: 11 residues. Germline lookup yields CDR1 MGHRA and CDR2 YSYEKL. The V end lost 5 bases, the J end lost 6 bases, and 6 bases lay between the germline ends. Written as DNA, the CDR3 is TGCGCCAGCAGCGACAGGGATACGCAGTATTTT. Protein product: CASSDRDTQYF.